A selection of T cell receptor beta chains follows, all from one sample in a study of blood T cell repertoires in COVID-19. Clones were read by immunoSEQ multiplex PCR, and TCRdb kept only the in-frame ones, dropping some. This sample has over 200,000 clones; 84% occur once, and the top ten carry under 2.5%. Sequenced sample: peripheral blood. The receptors come from a man aged 35-49 years who had recovered from COVID-19. The CDR3 runs from the conserved cysteine through the conserved F or W. Fields, in order: clone size, J gene, D gene, V gene, CDR3 protein, CDR3 DNA. A D gene is named only where the DNA matches it firmly. Rows may omit the clone size; those that give it use once, few, many or a size class.

>.|TRBJ2-1|TRBD2|TRBV10-3
CAIGLAEAYNEQFF
TGTGCCATCGGGCTAGCGGAGGCTTACAATGAGCAGTTCTTC
>.|TRBJ2-5|.|TRBV18
CASSPTLAKKNQETQYF
TGTGCCAGCTCACCAACCCTAGCGAAAAAGAATCAAGAGACCCAGTACTTC
>.|TRBJ1-4|.|TRBV5-1
CASSSDSLREKLFF
TGCGCCAGCAGCTCGGACAGCCTTCGGGAAAAACTGTTTTTT
>.|TRBJ2-7|TRBD1|TRBV19
CASSVPGQGWEQYF
TGTGCCAGTAGTGTCCCGGGACAGGGTTGGGAGCAGTACTTC
>once|TRBJ1-1|.|TRBV30
CAWSSHWNTEAFF
TGTGCCTGGAGTTCCCATTGGAACACTGAAGCTTTCTTT
>.|TRBJ1-6|.|TRBV7-8
CASSFSGTSDNSPLHF
TGTGCCAGCAGCTTCTCAGGGACATCCGATAATTCACCCCTCCACTTT
>.|TRBJ2-7|TRBD2|TRBV4-1
CASSQDRASGFTYEQYF
TGCGCCAGCAGCCAAGATCGGGCTAGCGGGTTCACCTACGAGCAGTACTTC
>.|TRBJ2-7|.|TRBV5-6
CASSWQGTHEQYF
TGTGCCAGCAGCTGGCAGGGGACCCACGAGCAGTACTTC
>.|TRBJ2-1|.|TRBV19
CASRVVRGSYNEQFF
TGTGCCAGTCGAGTCGTTAGGGGCTCCTACAATGAGCAGTTCTTC
>.|TRBJ2-7|.|TRBV2
CASSGGVAAIYSYEQYF
TGTGCCAGCAGTGGGGGCGTGGCGGCGATCTACTCCTACGAGCAGTACTTC
>.|TRBJ2-3|.|TRBV5-5
CASSPGHVQGDTQYF
TGTGCCAGCAGCCCGGGACACGTGCAGGGAGATACGCAGTATTTT
>.|TRBJ2-7|.|TRBV6-2/TRBV6-3
CASSYAAGGYEQYF
TGTGCCAGCAGTTATGCGGCAGGGGGGTACGAGCAGTACTTC
>.|TRBJ1-1|.|TRBV5-5
CASHTTTELNTEAFF
TGTGCCAGTCATACGACTACTGAGTTGAACACTGAAGCTTTCTTT
>.|TRBJ1-6|TRBD1|TRBV6-5
CASSGTGDSPLHF
TGTGCCAGTTCCGGGACAGGGGATTCACCCCTCCACTTT
>.|TRBJ1-2|.|TRBV7-9
CASSLVGTYGSGGYTF
TGTGCCAGCAGCTTAGTCGGTACGTACGGGAGCGGAGGCTACACCTTC
>.|TRBJ2-5|TRBD2|TRBV7-2
CASSLAREGTQYF
TGTGCCAGCAGCTTAGCGCGGGAGGGGACCCAGTACTTC
>.|TRBJ2-7|TRBD2|TRBV30
CARGGPSSYEQYF
TGTGCCCGGGGGGGGCCCAGCTCCTACGAGCAGTACTTC
>.|TRBJ2-7|TRBD1|TRBV6-5
CASSYIRDRGWQYF
TGTGCCAGCAGTTACATCCGGGACAGGGGTTGGCAGTACTTC
>.|TRBJ2-1|TRBD2|TRBV7-2
CASSWGGGTSRYNEQFF
TGTGCCAGCAGCTGGGGGGGTGGGACTAGCAGATACAATGAGCAGTTCTTC
>.|TRBJ1-2|TRBD1|TRBV6-6
CASSYSFLDRGYGYTF
TGTGCCAGCAGTTACTCATTTTTGGACAGGGGGTATGGCTACACCTTC
>.|TRBJ2-7|TRBD1|TRBV27
CASSLTGTAYEQYF
TGTGCCAGCTCCTTAACCGGGACAGCCTACGAGCAGTACTTC
>.|TRBJ2-7|.|TRBV18
CASSQLAGSSYEQYF
TGTGCCAGCTCACAGCTCGCCGGGAGCTCCTACGAGCAGTACTTC
>.|TRBJ2-7|.|TRBV24-1
CATSAPRGSYEQYF
TGTGCCACCAGCGCCCCTCGCGGCTCCTACGAGCAGTACTTC
>once|TRBJ2-3|.|TRBV9
CASSATGTSTDTQYF
TGTGCCAGCAGCGCCACCGGGACAAGCACAGATACGCAGTATTTT
>.|TRBJ1-2|TRBD1|TRBV5-4
CASSGTGQGKNGYTF
TGTGCCAGCAGCGGCACTGGACAGGGAAAAAATGGCTACACCTTC
>.|TRBJ1-2|.|TRBV3-1/TRBV3-2
CASSLNCGHPGIDYGYTF
TGTGCCAGCAGCCTTAATTGTGGGCACCCCGGTATCGACTATGGCTACACCTTC
>.|TRBJ2-3|.|TRBV18
CASSPGLTDTQYF
TGTGCCAGCTCACCGGGGCTCACAGATACGCAGTATTTT
>.|TRBJ1-2|.|TRBV29-1
CSVSGALGYGYTF
TGCAGCGTTTCAGGGGCCCTCGGCTATGGCTACACCTTC
>once|TRBJ1-4|TRBD1|TRBV6-2/TRBV6-3
CASSSPGQGREKLFF
TGTGCCAGCAGTTCGCCGGGACAGGGACGTGAAAAACTGTTTTTT
>.|TRBJ2-3|.|TRBV11-3
CASSSQSDTQYF
TGTGCCAGCAGCTCTCAGTCAGATACGCAGTATTTT
>.|TRBJ2-5|.|TRBV6-2/TRBV6-3
CASSYSSRGQETQYF
TGTGCCAGCAGTTACTCGTCTCGAGGGCAAGAGACCCAGTACTTC
>.|TRBJ2-7|TRBD2|TRBV5-6
CASSDPSGNPYEQYF
TGTGCCAGCAGCGACCCTAGCGGGAATCCCTACGAGCAGTACTTC
>few|TRBJ2-7|.|TRBV29-1
CSATGNSYEQYF
TGCAGCGCTACAGGGAACTCCTACGAGCAGTACTTC
>.|TRBJ1-2|.|TRBV30
CAWSAPDSIIYGYTF
TGTGCCTGGAGTGCCCCGGACAGCATAATCTATGGCTACACCTTC
>.|TRBJ2-2|TRBD2|TRBV5-1
CASSWGTSGRAGLGGELFF
TGCGCCAGCAGCTGGGGGACTAGCGGGAGGGCCGGTCTTGGCGGGGAGCTGTTTTTT
>.|TRBJ2-6|.|TRBV6-2/TRBV6-3
CASSDLVSGANVLTF
TGTGCCAGCAGTGACTTAGTCTCTGGGGCCAACGTCCTGACTTTC
>.|TRBJ2-5|.|TRBV7-2
CASSTRLQETQYF
TGTGCCAGCAGCACCCGACTACAAGAGACCCAGTACTTC
>.|TRBJ2-7|.|TRBV5-4
CASLDPGTYEQYF
TGTGCCAGCCTCGACCCGGGGACATACGAGCAGTACTTC
>.|TRBJ1-2|TRBD1|TRBV27
CASSSSGQGRGYTF
TGTGCCAGCAGTTCGAGCGGACAGGGTCGCGGCTACACCTTC
>.|TRBJ1-5|TRBD1|TRBV11-2
CASSGGQGVGQPQHF
TGTGCCAGCAGCGGGGGACAGGGGGTTGGTCAGCCCCAGCATTTT
>.|TRBJ1-6|TRBD1|TRBV7-2
CASSLQGLRYSYNSPLHF
TGTGCCAGCAGCCTACAGGGGTTGAGATACTCCTATAATTCACCCCTCCACTTT
>once|TRBJ2-3|.|TRBV3-1/TRBV3-2
CASSQVASTDTQYF
TGTGCCAGCAGCCAAGTAGCTAGCACAGATACGCAGTATTTT
>.|TRBJ2-7|TRBD2|TRBV6-2/TRBV6-3
CASSPARSGEYEQYF
TGTGCCAGCAGTCCAGCTCGGAGCGGGGAATACGAGCAGTACTTC
>.|TRBJ2-1|TRBD2|TRBV15
CATSKETSGTYNEQFF
TGTGCCACCAGCAAGGAGACTAGCGGTACCTACAATGAGCAGTTCTTC
>.|TRBJ1-1|TRBD1|TRBV5-6
CASTRTGRKTEAFF
TGTGCCAGCACCAGGACAGGACGGAAGACTGAAGCTTTCTTT